This T cell receptor (beta chain) derives from a study of control samples from healthy donors and cancer patients. The repertoire was sequenced with immunoSEQ multiplex PCR; TCRdb's copy has only in-frame clones and lacks some. Of about 120,000 clones in the sample, over 75% were seen once. CDR3 size: 14 residues. The V and J ends lost 3 bases and 7 bases, in that order; junction bases with no gene match: 8. Germline CDR1 and CDR2: SGDLS and YYNGEE. Sequencing used blood. This rearrangement joins TRBV9 to TRBJ1-2, with 8 bases fitting TRBD1. The receptor was derived from a man in his forties in good health. CDR3 coding DNA: TGTGCCAGCAGCGCGACCAGGGGGCGGGGTGGCTACACCTTC. This translates into CASSATRGRGGYTF.